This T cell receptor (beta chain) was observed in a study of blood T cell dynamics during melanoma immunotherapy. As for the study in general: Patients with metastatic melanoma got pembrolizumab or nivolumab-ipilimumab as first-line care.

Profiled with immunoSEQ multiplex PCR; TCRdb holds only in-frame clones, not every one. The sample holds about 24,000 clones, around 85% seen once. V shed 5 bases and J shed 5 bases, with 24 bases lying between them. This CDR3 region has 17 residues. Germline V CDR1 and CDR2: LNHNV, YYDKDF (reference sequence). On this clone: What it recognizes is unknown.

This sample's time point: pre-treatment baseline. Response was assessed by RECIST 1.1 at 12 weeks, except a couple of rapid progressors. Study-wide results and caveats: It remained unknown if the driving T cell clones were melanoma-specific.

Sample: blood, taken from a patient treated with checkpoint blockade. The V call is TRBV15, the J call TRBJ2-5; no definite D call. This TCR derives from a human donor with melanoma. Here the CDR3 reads CATSPPRIDKDWETQYF. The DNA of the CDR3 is TGTGCCACCAGCCCCCCCCGGATAGACAAAGACTGGGAGACCCAGTACTTC.